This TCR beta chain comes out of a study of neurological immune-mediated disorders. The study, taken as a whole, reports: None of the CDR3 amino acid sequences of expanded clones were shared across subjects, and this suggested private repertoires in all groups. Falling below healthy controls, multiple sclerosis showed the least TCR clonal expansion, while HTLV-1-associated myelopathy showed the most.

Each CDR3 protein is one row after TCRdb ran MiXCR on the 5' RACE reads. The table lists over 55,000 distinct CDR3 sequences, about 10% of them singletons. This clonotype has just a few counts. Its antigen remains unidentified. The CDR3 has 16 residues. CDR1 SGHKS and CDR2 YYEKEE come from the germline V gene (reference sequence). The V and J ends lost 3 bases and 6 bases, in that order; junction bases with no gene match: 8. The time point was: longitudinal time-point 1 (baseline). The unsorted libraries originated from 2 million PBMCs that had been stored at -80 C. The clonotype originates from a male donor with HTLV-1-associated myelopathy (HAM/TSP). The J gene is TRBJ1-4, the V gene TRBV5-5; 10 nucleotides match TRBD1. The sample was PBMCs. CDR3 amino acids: CASSWRPGQGYEKLFF. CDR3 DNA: TGTGCCAGCAGCTGGCGACCGGGACAGGGGTATGAAAAACTGTTTTTT.